The TCR beta chain under discussion was sequenced for a study of blood T cell repertoires in COVID-19. Study context: From T cells, B-cell-depleted T cells, or PBMCs came the material, which was cDNA or gDNA.

The CDR3 contains 17 residues. CDR1 and CDR2 from the germline V gene are SGHKS and YYEKEE (reference sequence). Deletions cut 1 base from V and 0 bases from J, with 16 bases between. Authors' data handling: Amplifying reference gene primers gave estimates of nucleated cell counts. The data were produced by immunoSEQ multiplex PCR, yet TCRdb's version contains in-frame clones alone and is incomplete. D and trimming come from the DNA, and the V and J calls and clone size come from that table. In the table there are under 200,000 clones, 86% of which are singletons. Sequenced material: peripheral blood. The chain joins TRBV5-5 to TRBJ1-1; a possible D gene is TRBD1 (6 bases). The receptor was derived from a woman of 80 years or more in a cohort sampled during active or convalescent COVID-19. The chain's CDR3 is CASSLTGLVGMNTEAFF. In DNA form, the CDR3 reads TGTGCCAGCAGCTTGACAGGGCTAGTGGGAATGAACACTGAAGCTTTCTTT.